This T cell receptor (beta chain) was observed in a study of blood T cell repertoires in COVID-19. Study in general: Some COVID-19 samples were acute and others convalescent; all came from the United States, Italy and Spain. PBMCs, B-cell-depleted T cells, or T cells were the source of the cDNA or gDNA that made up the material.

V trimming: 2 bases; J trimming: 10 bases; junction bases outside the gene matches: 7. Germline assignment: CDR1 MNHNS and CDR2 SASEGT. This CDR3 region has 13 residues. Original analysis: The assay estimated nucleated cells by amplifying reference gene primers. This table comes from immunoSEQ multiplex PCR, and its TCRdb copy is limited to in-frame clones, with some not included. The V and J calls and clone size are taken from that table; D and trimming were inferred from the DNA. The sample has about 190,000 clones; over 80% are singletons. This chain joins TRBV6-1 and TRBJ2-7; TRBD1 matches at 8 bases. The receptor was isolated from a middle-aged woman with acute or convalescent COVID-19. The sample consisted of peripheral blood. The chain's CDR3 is CASSERFGQGQYF. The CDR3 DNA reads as TGTGCCAGCAGTGAAAGATTCGGACAGGGTCAGTACTTC.